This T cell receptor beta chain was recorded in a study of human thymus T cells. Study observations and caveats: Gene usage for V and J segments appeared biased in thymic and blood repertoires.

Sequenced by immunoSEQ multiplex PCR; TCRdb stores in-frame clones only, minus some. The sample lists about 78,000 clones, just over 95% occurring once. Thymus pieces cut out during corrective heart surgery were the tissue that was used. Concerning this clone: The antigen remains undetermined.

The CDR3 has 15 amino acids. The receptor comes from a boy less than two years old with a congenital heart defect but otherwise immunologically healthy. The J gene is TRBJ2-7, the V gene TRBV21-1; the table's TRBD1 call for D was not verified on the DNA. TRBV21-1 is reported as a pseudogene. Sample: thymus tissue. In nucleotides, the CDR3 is TGTGCCCATACGGCCTGGACAGGGGCTCTGTACGAGCAGTACTTC. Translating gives CAHTAWTGALYEQYF.